The 8 T cell receptor beta chains reported below all come from one sample, sequenced in a study of CD8+CD57+ T cells in acquired aplastic anemia. Profiling of TCR beta VDJ combinations and CDR3 sequences used genomic DNA as template. TCRdb redid the calling of the reads with MiXCR, one entry per CDR3 protein. The data show fewer than 200,000 distinct CDR3 sequences, with around 60% seen just once and 45% held by the top ten. Sequencing used sorted CD4+, CD8+, or CD8+CD57+ T cells (not recorded which) from PBMCs. All receptors come from a human donor in good health.

This chain joins TRBV2 and TRBJ1-3, with D hard to call. V was clipped by 0 bases and J by 4 bases, with 10 bases between them. Germline assignment: CDR1 SNHLY and CDR2 FYNNEI. The CDR3 contains 15 residues. The chain's CDR3 is CASSEARVPGNTIYF. DNA of the CDR3: TGTGCCAGCAGTGAAGCGAGGGTCCCGGGAAACACCATATATTTT. The complete variable domain, with remaining parts taken from reference TRBV2 and TRBJ1-3, reads EPEVTQTPSHQVTQMGQEVILRCVPISNHLYFYWYRQILGQKVEFLVSFYNNEISEKSEIFDDQFSVERPDGSNFTLKIRSTKLEDSAMYFCASSEARVPGNTIYFGEGSWLTVV.

The chain links TRBV9 to TRBJ2-7; tentative D call: TRBD1 (6 bases). Trimming took off 5 bases at V and 7 bases at J, with 19 bases between the two ends. Germline V gene sequence: CDR1 SGDLS, CDR2 YYNGEE. The CDR3 has 14 residues. The CDR3 here is CASRPQGALGEQYF. CDR3 sequence (DNA): TGTGCCAGCAGACCACAGGGAGCTCTTGGAGAGCAGTACTTC. Complete variable domain (other parts from reference TRBV9 and TRBJ2-7): DSGVTQTPKHLITATGQRVTLRCSPRSGDLSVYWYQQSLDQGLQFLIQYYNGEERAKGNILERFSAQQFPDLHSELNLSSLELGDSALYFCASRPQGALGEQYFGPGTRLTVT.

In DNA form, the CDR3 reads TGTGCCAGCAGCGTAGGGCCTAGCGGGGGTAGTGAGCAGTACTTC. Its translation is CASSVGPSGGSEQYF. The chain joins TRBV9 to TRBJ2-7; 10 bases agree with TRBD2. CDR1 is SGDLS and CDR2 is YYNGEE in the germline V gene. J gave up 7 bases and V 0 bases, and 7 bases lay outside the gene matches. The CDR3 runs 15 residues.

Of note for this clonotype: The conserved closing phenylalanine or tryptophan is absent in this CDR3, likely reflecting a read error. This chain joins TRBV6-1 and TRBJ1-6, with 9 positions matching TRBD1. The V segment lost 2 bases and the J segment 10 bases; nucleotides outside the gene matches: 15. This CDR3 spans 18 amino acids. Germline-derived CDR1 and CDR2 are MNHNS and SASEGT. The CDR3, as DNA: TGTGCCAGCAGTGAATTTCCCGACCCCGGGACAGGGAGGTCACCCCTCCACTGT. Residues: CASSEFPDPGTGRSPLHC.

This clonotype has at least ten counts. The J gene is TRBJ1-6, the V gene TRBV3-1; no firm D call. Germline V gene sequence: CDR1 LGHDT, CDR2 YNNKEL (reference sequence). CDR3 length: 12 amino acids. V was cut by 0 bases and J by 7 bases, with 1 base left in between. The CDR3 reads CASSQENSPLHF. The CDR3 nucleotides are TGTGCCAGCAGCCAAGAGAATTCACCCCTCCACTTT.

Concerning this clonotype: It is likely a read error, because the conserved phenylalanine at the end of the CDR3 is missing. The DNA is omitted, as the CDR3 cannot be located on it reliably, and the CDR3 follows TCRdb's listing. The rearrangement joins TRBV20-1 to TRBJ1-1; TRBD1 is the table's D call, not checked against the DNA. CDR1 is DFQATT and CDR2 is SNEGSKA in the germline V gene (reference sequence). 20 amino acids form the CDR3, both terminal residues included. This CDR3 reads CSARDNYEAFFGQGTGHCQS.

J is TRBJ2-3 and V is TRBV7-3, with 8 bases matching TRBD2. V was pared by 3 bases and J by 6 bases, with 2 bases of the junction left unmatched. Germline loops: CDR1 SGHTA, CDR2 FQGTGA. CDR3 length equals 13 residues. CDR3 in amino acids: CASSFGGGDTQYF. The CDR3 DNA reads as TGTGCCAGCAGCTTCGGGGGGGGGGATACGCAGTATTTT.

This clonotype appeared once. The chain combines TRBV20-1 with TRBJ2-2; 10 bases match TRBD1. Trimming removed 1 base from V and 3 bases from J; junction bases left unmatched: 2. Germline loops: CDR1 DFQATT, CDR2 SNEGSKA (reference sequence). The CDR3 sequence is 15 residues long. The CDR3 sequence is CSARVGTGDTGELFF. The CDR3 DNA reads TGCAGTGCTAGAGTGGGGACAGGGGACACCGGGGAGCTGTTTTTT.